The rows below give T cell receptor beta chains drawn from one sample of a study of cytomegalovirus exposure and HLA in healthy donors. The method was immunoSEQ multiplex PCR; TCRdb's version includes in-frame clones alone and lacks a portion of them. The sample records 240,000 or so clones, approximately 81% being singletons. The specimen was PBMCs. These receptors all come from a woman aged 60-75 years in good health and CMV-seropositive. Both conserved end residues are part of each CDR3. D genes are given only for firm matches. Size is stated for part of the rows, as once, few or many counts, or as a class when the clone is expanded.

v_gene: TRBV19
j_gene: TRBJ2-2
d_gene: NA
abundance: NA
CDR3aa: CASRWTADTGELFF
CDR3nt: TGTGCCAGTAGATGGACAGCGGACACCGGGGAGCTGTTTTTT

v_gene: TRBV6-5
j_gene: TRBJ1-1
d_gene: TRBD1
abundance: NA
CDR3aa: CASSRTGAIEAFF
CDR3nt: TGTGCCAGCAGCAGGACAGGGGCGATAGAAGCTTTCTTT

v_gene: TRBV6-1
j_gene: TRBJ2-7
d_gene: NA
abundance: NA
CDR3aa: CASSMVHGQYF
CDR3nt: TGTGCCAGCAGTATGGTCCACGGGCAGTACTTC

v_gene: TRBV19
j_gene: TRBJ1-5
d_gene: NA
abundance: NA
CDR3aa: CASSVAGDWNQPQHF
CDR3nt: TGTGCCAGTAGCGTGGCGGGGGATTGGAATCAGCCCCAGCATTTT

v_gene: TRBV9
j_gene: TRBJ1-2
d_gene: TRBD1
abundance: NA
CDR3aa: CASSVAPSIETGVNGYTF
CDR3nt: TGTGCCAGCAGCGTAGCCCCGTCGATCGAGACAGGGGTAAATGGCTACACCTTC

v_gene: TRBV19
j_gene: TRBJ1-4
d_gene: NA
abundance: NA
CDR3aa: CASTSRGWVREKLFF
CDR3nt: TGTGCCAGTACCTCTCGGGGTTGGGTACGGGAAAAACTGTTTTTT

v_gene: TRBV18
j_gene: TRBJ2-1
d_gene: NA
abundance: NA
CDR3aa: CASSPPTRNEQFF
CDR3nt: TGTGCCAGCTCACCACCGACTAGGAATGAGCAGTTCTTC

v_gene: TRBV5-4
j_gene: TRBJ2-5
d_gene: TRBD1
abundance: NA
CDR3aa: CASSAPDRGPEGTQYF
CDR3nt: TGTGCCAGCAGCGCACCGGACAGGGGGCCCGAGGGGACCCAGTACTTC

v_gene: TRBV5-1
j_gene: TRBJ2-7
d_gene: TRBD2
abundance: NA
CDR3aa: CASSSNLAVEQYF
CDR3nt: TGCGCCAGCAGCTCGAACCTAGCGGTCGAGCAGTACTTC

v_gene: TRBV11-2
j_gene: TRBJ2-7
d_gene: NA
abundance: NA
CDR3aa: CASRAYNEQYF
CDR3nt: TGTGCCAGCAGAGCTTATAACGAGCAGTACTTC

v_gene: TRBV13
j_gene: TRBJ1-1
d_gene: NA
abundance: NA
CDR3aa: CASSLWSRDEAFF
CDR3nt: TGTGCCAGCAGCTTATGGAGCAGAGACGAAGCTTTCTTT

v_gene: TRBV7-9
j_gene: TRBJ1-2
d_gene: TRBD1
abundance: NA
CDR3aa: CASSIDRTGQYGYTF
CDR3nt: TGTGCCAGCAGCATCGACAGGACAGGCCAGTATGGCTACACCTTC

v_gene: TRBV5-5
j_gene: TRBJ2-2
d_gene: NA
abundance: NA
CDR3aa: CASSLELANTGELFF
CDR3nt: TGTGCCAGCAGCTTGGAGCTGGCGAACACCGGGGAGCTGTTTTTT

v_gene: TRBV6-5
j_gene: TRBJ1-1
d_gene: NA
abundance: once
CDR3aa: CASSPPGNTEAFF
CDR3nt: TGTGCCAGCAGTCCGCCAGGGAACACTGAAGCTTTCTTT

v_gene: TRBV19
j_gene: TRBJ2-3
d_gene: NA
abundance: NA
CDR3aa: CASMSGGSGSTDTQYF
CDR3nt: TGTGCCAGTATGTCGGGGGGCAGCGGGAGCACAGATACGCAGTATTTT

v_gene: TRBV9
j_gene: TRBJ2-6
d_gene: TRBD2
abundance: NA
CDR3aa: CASSETSGSSGANVLTF
CDR3nt: TGTGCCAGCAGCGAAACTAGCGGAAGCTCTGGGGCCAACGTCCTGACTTTC

v_gene: TRBV4-1
j_gene: TRBJ2-2
d_gene: NA
abundance: NA
CDR3aa: CASSLQPGAHNTGELFF
CDR3nt: TGCGCCAGCAGCCTCCAACCGGGAGCTCATAACACCGGGGAGCTGTTTTTT

v_gene: TRBV25-1
j_gene: TRBJ2-1
d_gene: NA
abundance: NA
CDR3aa: CASRGLVGSSYNEQFF
CDR3nt: TGTGCCAGCAGGGGCCTCGTGGGGAGCTCCTACAATGAGCAGTTCTTC

v_gene: TRBV5-4
j_gene: TRBJ1-1
d_gene: NA
abundance: NA
CDR3aa: CASSEDTEAFF
CDR3nt: TGTGCCAGCAGCGAGGATACTGAAGCTTTCTTT

v_gene: TRBV30
j_gene: TRBJ2-7
d_gene: NA
abundance: NA
CDR3aa: CAWSVTGVVRTYEQYF
CDR3nt: TGTGCCTGGAGTGTAACGGGAGTCGTTCGGACCTACGAGCAGTACTTC

v_gene: TRBV5-1
j_gene: TRBJ2-7
d_gene: NA
abundance: few
CDR3aa: CASSTSYEQYF
CDR3nt: TGCGCCAGCAGTACATCCTACGAGCAGTACTTC

v_gene: TRBV5-6
j_gene: TRBJ2-3
d_gene: TRBD2
abundance: NA
CDR3aa: CASSLEGLAGSTDTQYF
CDR3nt: TGTGCCAGCAGCTTAGAGGGACTAGCGGGGAGCACAGATACGCAGTATTTT

v_gene: TRBV19
j_gene: TRBJ1-2
d_gene: NA
abundance: NA
CDR3aa: CASSRREGGYTF
CDR3nt: TGTGCCAGTAGTAGGAGAGAGGGCGGCTACACCTTC

v_gene: TRBV11-2
j_gene: TRBJ1-2
d_gene: NA
abundance: NA
CDR3aa: CASSFQTGEGYTF
CDR3nt: TGTGCCAGCAGCTTTCAGACCGGAGAGGGCTACACCTTC

v_gene: TRBV6-5
j_gene: TRBJ1-5
d_gene: NA
abundance: NA
CDR3aa: CASSPRGGRGQPQHF
CDR3nt: TGTGCCAGCAGTCCTAGGGGGGGGCGAGGACAGCCCCAGCATTTT

v_gene: TRBV7-3
j_gene: TRBJ1-1
d_gene: NA
abundance: NA
CDR3aa: CASSITGPTEAFF
CDR3nt: TGTGCCAGCAGTATAACAGGGCCCACTGAAGCTTTCTTT

v_gene: TRBV25-1
j_gene: TRBJ2-7
d_gene: NA
abundance: NA
CDR3aa: CASSETSSYEQYF
CDR3nt: TGTGCCAGCAGTGAAACTAGCTCCTACGAGCAGTACTTC

v_gene: TRBV6-1
j_gene: TRBJ1-5
d_gene: NA
abundance: NA
CDR3aa: CASSLGQGGIQPQHF
CDR3nt: TGTGCCAGCAGCTTAGGGCAGGGTGGGATTCAGCCCCAGCATTTT

v_gene: TRBV7-9
j_gene: TRBJ2-2
d_gene: NA
abundance: NA
CDR3aa: CASRRDLTGELFF
CDR3nt: TGTGCCAGCAGGCGGGACCTCACCGGGGAGCTGTTTTTT

v_gene: TRBV11-2
j_gene: TRBJ1-2
d_gene: TRBD1
abundance: NA
CDR3aa: CASSRTGDYGYTF
CDR3nt: TGTGCCAGCAGCCGGACAGGGGACTATGGCTACACCTTC

v_gene: TRBV29-1
j_gene: TRBJ2-7
d_gene: NA
abundance: NA
CDR3aa: CSVHRDKPYEQYF
CDR3nt: TGCAGCGTCCACCGGGACAAACCCTACGAGCAGTACTTC

v_gene: TRBV7-9
j_gene: TRBJ2-7
d_gene: NA
abundance: once
CDR3aa: CASSSLVSYEQYF
CDR3nt: TGTGCCAGCAGCTCCCTTGTATCCTACGAGCAGTACTTC

v_gene: TRBV18
j_gene: TRBJ2-1
d_gene: TRBD2
abundance: NA
CDR3aa: CASSPSTSGRGNNEQFF
CDR3nt: TGTGCCAGCTCTCCCTCCACGAGCGGGAGAGGGAACAATGAGCAGTTCTTC